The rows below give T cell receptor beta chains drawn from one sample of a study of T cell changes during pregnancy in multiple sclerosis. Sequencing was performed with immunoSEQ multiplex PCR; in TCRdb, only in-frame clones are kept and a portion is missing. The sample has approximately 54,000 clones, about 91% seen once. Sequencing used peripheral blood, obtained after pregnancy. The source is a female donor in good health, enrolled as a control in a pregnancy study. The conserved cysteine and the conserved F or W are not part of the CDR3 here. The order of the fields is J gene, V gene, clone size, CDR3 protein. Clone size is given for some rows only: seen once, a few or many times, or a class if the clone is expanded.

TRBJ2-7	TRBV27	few	ASSLRGGYEQY
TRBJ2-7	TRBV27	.	ASSLGGAVYEQY
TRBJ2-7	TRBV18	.	ASSRQGYEQY
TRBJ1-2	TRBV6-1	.	ASSEAAAANYGYT
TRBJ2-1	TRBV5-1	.	ASSLSGSTPVRREQF
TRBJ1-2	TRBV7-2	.	ASSSRTGAYGYT
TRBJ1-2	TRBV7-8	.	ASSLPAGNGYT
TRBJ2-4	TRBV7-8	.	ASSLGVGSGAKNIQY
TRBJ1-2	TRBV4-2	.	ASSQDPAASNYGYT
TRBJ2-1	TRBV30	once	AWTSGSFNSYNEQF
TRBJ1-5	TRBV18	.	ASSPDRGWIQPQH
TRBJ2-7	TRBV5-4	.	ASSWTNSYEQY
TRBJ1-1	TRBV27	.	ASTAGVNTEAF
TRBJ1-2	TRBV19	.	ASSISAGDTYT
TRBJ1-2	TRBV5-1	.	ASSLAGTGISGYT
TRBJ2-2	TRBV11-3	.	ASSLIRGGGGELF
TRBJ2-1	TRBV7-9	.	ASTFSGGHNEQF
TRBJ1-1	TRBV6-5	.	ASSYTTGGKSTEAF
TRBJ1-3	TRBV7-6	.	ASSILRTTGDGNTIY
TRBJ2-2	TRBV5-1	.	ASSLGVGRDTGELF
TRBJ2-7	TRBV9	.	ASSDEAAGEQY
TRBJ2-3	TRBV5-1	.	ASSLSGTGDADTQY
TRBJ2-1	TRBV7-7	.	ASSPSRANEQF
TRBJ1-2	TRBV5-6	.	ASSLIRGNYGYT
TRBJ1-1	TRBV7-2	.	ASSLPGRSTEAF
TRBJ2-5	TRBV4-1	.	ASSQGLAAQETQY
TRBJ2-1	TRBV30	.	ACWQGTSGHNEQF
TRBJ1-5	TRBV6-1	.	ASSDIGLFNQPQH
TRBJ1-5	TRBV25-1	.	ASSESGGRYNQPQH
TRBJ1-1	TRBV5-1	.	ASSLDRGGLNTEAF
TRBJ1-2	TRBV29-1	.	SVTATGDGYT
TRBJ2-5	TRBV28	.	ASRPLAGVTETQY
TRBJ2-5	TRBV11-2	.	ASSLGAYLETQY
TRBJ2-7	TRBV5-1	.	ASSTGYYEQY
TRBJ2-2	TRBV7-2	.	ASSLDRRNTGELF
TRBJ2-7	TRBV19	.	ASSMGRTYEQY